This T cell receptor beta chain originates from a study of early T cells in non-severe SARS-CoV-2 infection. About the study: Sequenced material consisted of bulk RNA (from unsorted whole blood), and chains were unpaired.

Individual cDNA molecules each received unique molecular identifiers attached to them. Using its own MiXCR run on the 5' RACE reads, TCRdb lists one record per CDR3 protein. The sample records 75,000 to 100,000 distinct CDR3 sequences, approximately 16% being singletons. Study-wide findings and caveats: Anti-spike CD8 responses were favored in VDJdb matching, and private and CD4 specificities were missed.

The CDR3 covers 13 residues. V dropped 2 bases and J dropped 5; count of bases not matched to a gene: 3. The germline CDR1 and CDR2 sequences are SGHAT and FQNNGV. Points on this clonotype: Its antigen remains unidentified.

The sample taken for sequencing was whole blood. The chain carries TRBV11-2 and TRBJ2-7, with TRBD2 matching 7 bases. The origin of this receptor is an adult who was a healthcare worker with PCR-confirmed SARS-CoV-2 infection or an uninfected control (not recorded which). This CDR3 reads CASSLRGVDEQYF. The DNA of the CDR3 is TGTGCCAGCAGCTTACGGGGGGTCGACGAGCAGTACTTC.